This passage covers 10 T cell receptor beta chains from one sample sequenced in a study of blood T cell repertoires in COVID-19. The table came from immunoSEQ multiplex PCR; TCRdb's copy has only in-frame clones and leaves some out. The repertoire has about 240,000 clones, around 89% of them found once; the top ten carry approximately 4.2%. Sample: PBMCs or T cells enriched from blood (not recorded which). These TCRs come from a woman aged 30 to 39 who had recovered from COVID-19.

The genes are TRBV10-3 and TRBJ2-1; 7 bases fit TRBD1. V lost 3 bases, J lost 3 bases, and 8 bases stayed unmatched. The CDR3 sequence is 16 residues long. In germline, CDR1 is ENHRY, CDR2 SYGVKD. The CDR3 loop reads CAISDVRQGVYNEQFF. In nucleotides, the CDR3 is TGTGCCATCAGTGACGTTCGCCAGGGGGTCTACAATGAGCAGTTCTTC.

The chain is built from TRBV7-9 and TRBJ1-1, with D hard to call. The CDR3 loop spans 12 amino acids. Trimming removed 2 bases from V and 10 bases from J, with 11 bases in between. Germline-derived CDR1 and CDR2 are SEHNR and FQNEAQ (reference sequence). The CDR3 protein is CASSLRQLGAFF. The CDR3 DNA reads as TGTGCCAGCAGCTTACGGCAACTAGGAGCTTTCTTT.

V usage is TRBV15 and J usage is TRBJ2-6, with no clear D. Germline V gene sequence: CDR1 LNHNV, CDR2 YYDKDF (reference sequence). V lost 4 bases to trimming and J lost 5 bases, with 15 bases between them. CDR3 size: 16 residues. The CDR3 loop reads CATSKSGNYRANVLTF. The CDR3 nucleotides are TGTGCCACCAGCAAATCAGGCAATTACAGGGCCAACGTCCTGACTTTC. Together with reference TRBV15 and TRBJ2-6, the CDR3 gives the full variable domain: DAMVIQNPRYQVTQFGKPVTLSCSQTLNHNVMYWYQQKSSQAPKLLFHYYDKDFNNEADTPDNFQSRRPNTSFCFLDIRSPGLGDTAMYLCATSKSGNYRANVLTFGAGSRLTVL.

J is TRBJ2-3 and V is TRBV5-1, with TRBD2 as a possible D gene (5 bases). The CDR3 has 13 amino acids. Germline CDR1 reads SGHRS; CDR2 reads YFSETQ. V lost 5 bases, J lost 2 bases, and 9 bases lay in between. The CDR3, as DNA: TGCGCCAGCAGGGACTCCAACACAGATACGCAGTATTTT. Protein: CASRDSNTDTQYF.

The V call is TRBV19, the J call TRBJ2-3; D unclear. The V end was cut by 7 bases, the J end by 0 bases, with 8 bases between. Looked up from germline, CDR1 is LNHDA and CDR2 is SQIVND (reference sequence). The CDR3 covers 13 residues. The CDR3 DNA follows: TGTGCCAGTACCCCCCCGAGCACAGATACGCAGTATTTT. Amino acids: CASTPPSTDTQYF.

The V call is TRBV19, the J call TRBJ2-1; D unresolved. The CDR3 loop spans 12 amino acids. Trimming left V 5 bases short and J 6 bases short, with 8 bases between. In germline, CDR1 is LNHDA, CDR2 SQIVND (reference sequence). The CDR3 bases are TGTGCCAGTAGTGGCAGGTTCAATGAGCAGTTCTTC. It specifies CASSGRFNEQFF.

This chain links TRBV4-2 with TRBJ2-7; D possibly corresponds to TRBD1 (5 bases). The V gene lost 1 base and the J gene lost 0 bases, with 19 bases spanning the gap. Germline V gene sequence: CDR1 LGHNA, CDR2 YNFKEQ. This CDR3 is built from 18 residues. CDR3 amino acids: CASSQGLGLSKVSYEQYF. CDR3 sequence (DNA): TGTGCCAGCAGCCAAGGTCTGGGGCTCAGCAAGGTCTCCTACGAGCAGTACTTC.

The chain uses TRBV6-6 and TRBJ1-1; maybe TRBD1 (6 bases). The germline gives CDR1 MNHNY, CDR2 SVGAGI (reference sequence). Trimming stripped 2 bases from V and 6 bases from J, with 16 bases between. The CDR3 totals 15 residues. This chain's CDR3 is CASSYEGGLAPEAFF. DNA of the CDR3: TGTGCCAGCAGTTACGAAGGGGGATTGGCCCCTGAAGCTTTCTTT.

This rearrangement joins TRBV5-1 to TRBJ1-6; TRBD1 agrees at 7 bases. The germline gives CDR1 SGHRS, CDR2 YFSETQ. The CDR3 is made up of 15 amino acids. The junction had 10 bases not matched to a gene; V was cut back by 4 bases and J by 9 bases. CDR3 sequence (DNA): TGCGCCAGCAGCACGGAGACAGGGTTTAGTTCACCCCTCCACTTT. Its translation: CASSTETGFSSPLHF.

This sequence joins TRBV18 and TRBJ2-3; the D is unclear. The CDR3 totals 15 residues. Trimming left V 1 base short and J 2 bases short, with 10 bases between. CDR1 is KGHSH and CDR2 is LQKENI in the germline V gene. CDR3 DNA sequence: TGTGCCAGCTCACCACTTCCGAGAAACACAGATACGCAGTATTTT. It yields the protein CASSPLPRNTDTQYF.